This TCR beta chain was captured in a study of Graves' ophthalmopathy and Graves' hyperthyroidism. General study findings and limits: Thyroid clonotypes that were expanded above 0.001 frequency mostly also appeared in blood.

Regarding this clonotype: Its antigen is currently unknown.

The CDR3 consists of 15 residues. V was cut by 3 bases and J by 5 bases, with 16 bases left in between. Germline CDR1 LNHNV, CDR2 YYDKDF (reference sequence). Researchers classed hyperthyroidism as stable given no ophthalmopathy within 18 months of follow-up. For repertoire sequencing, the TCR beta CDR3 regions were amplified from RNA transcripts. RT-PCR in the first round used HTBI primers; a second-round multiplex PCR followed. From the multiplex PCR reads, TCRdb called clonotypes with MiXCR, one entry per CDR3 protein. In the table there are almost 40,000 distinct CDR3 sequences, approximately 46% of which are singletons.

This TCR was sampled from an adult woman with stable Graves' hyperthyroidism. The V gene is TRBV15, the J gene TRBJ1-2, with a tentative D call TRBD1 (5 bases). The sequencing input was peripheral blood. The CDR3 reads CATSSEGGGGYGYTF. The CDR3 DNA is TGTGCCACCAGCAGTGAAGGTGGGGGAGGATATGGCTACACCTTC.